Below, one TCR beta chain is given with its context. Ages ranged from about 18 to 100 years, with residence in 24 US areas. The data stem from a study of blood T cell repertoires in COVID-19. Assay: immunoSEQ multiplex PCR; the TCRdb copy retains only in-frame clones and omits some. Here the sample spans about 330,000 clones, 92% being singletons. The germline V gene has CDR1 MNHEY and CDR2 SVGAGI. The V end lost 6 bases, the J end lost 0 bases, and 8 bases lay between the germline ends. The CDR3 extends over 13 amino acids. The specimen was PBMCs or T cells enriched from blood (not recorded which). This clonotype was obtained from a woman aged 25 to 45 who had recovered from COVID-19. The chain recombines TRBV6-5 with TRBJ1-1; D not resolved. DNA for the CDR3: TGTGCCAGCAGGGGGAGGGTGAACACTGAAGCTTTCTTT. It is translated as CASRGRVNTEAFF.